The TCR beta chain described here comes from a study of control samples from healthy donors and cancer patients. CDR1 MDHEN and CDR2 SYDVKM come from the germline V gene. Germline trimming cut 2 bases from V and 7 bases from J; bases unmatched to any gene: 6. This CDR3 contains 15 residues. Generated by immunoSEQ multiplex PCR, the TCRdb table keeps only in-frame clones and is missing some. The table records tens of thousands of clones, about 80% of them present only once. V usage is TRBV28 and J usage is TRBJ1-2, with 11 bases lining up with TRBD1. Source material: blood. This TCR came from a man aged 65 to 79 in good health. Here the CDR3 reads CASSLGTGGSLGYTF. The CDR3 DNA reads TGTGCCAGCAGTTTAGGGACAGGGGGGAGTCTTGGCTACACCTTC.